Following are 27 T cell receptor beta chains from one sample sequenced in a study of CD8 T cells in ankylosing spondylitis. Study-wide results and limits: Ankylosing spondylitis blood seemed to carry a telltale TCR beta motif made of under ten highly homologous variants.

These receptors are not linked to any known antigen. TCRdb redid the calling of the 5' RACE reads with MiXCR, one entry per CDR3 protein. The table includes more than 400,000 distinct CDR3 sequences, approximately 5.3% detected once. The sequenced material came from blood, either unsorted or a sorted T cell fraction (not recorded which). The source is a male donor with ankylosing spondylitis.

This clonotype showed up many times. J is TRBJ1-4 and V is TRBV7-9; D gene uncertain. V was pared by 1 base and J by 1 base, with 4 bases between. CDR1 and CDR2 (germline): SEHNR, FQNEAQ (reference sequence). The CDR3 consists of 14 residues. The CDR3 reads CASSLGRTNEKLFF. The DNA for the CDR3 is TGTGCCAGCAGCTTAGGTCGAACTAATGAAAAACTGTTTTTT.

In its sample, this clonotype was seen many times. This chain uses TRBV20-1 with TRBJ2-3; unclear D gene. V shed 2 bases and J shed 4 bases, with 7 bases lying between them. The CDR3 runs 12 residues. From germline, CDR1 is DFQATT and CDR2 SNEGSKA (reference sequence). The CDR3 sequence: CSARTQADTQYF. The CDR3 region has the DNA TGCAGTGCTAGAACCCAAGCAGATACGCAGTATTTT.

The chain couples TRBV5-1 to TRBJ2-7; 7 positions agree with TRBD1. With 6 bases clipped from V and 0 bases from J, the junction kept 12 bases outside the gene matches. The germline CDR1 and CDR2 sequences are SGHRS and YFSETQ. The CDR3 spans 16 residues. CDR3 protein: CASTPRDRTYSYEQYF. The DNA for the CDR3 is TGCGCCAGCACCCCCCGGGACAGAACTTACTCCTACGAGCAGTACTTC.

The chain couples TRBV4-3 to TRBJ2-3; no firm D call. V was shortened by 5 bases and J by 0 bases, with 9 bases between the two germline ends. CDR1 is LGHNA, CDR2 YSLEER, per germline. The CDR3 consists of 14 residues. DNA for the CDR3: TGCGCCAGCAGCGGAACTTTTAGCACAGATACGCAGTATTTT. It specifies CASSGTFSTDTQYF.

This clonotype was picked up many times. The chain recombines TRBV4-3 with TRBJ2-2; D might be TRBD1 (6 bases). Trimming took off 1 base at V and 0 bases at J, with 12 bases between the two ends. The CDR3 has 17 amino acids. Germline CDR1 LGHNA, CDR2 YSLEER. The CDR3 DNA follows: TGCGCCAGCAGCCAAGCTGGGGACACATCGAACACCGGGGAGCTGTTTTTT. Translation gives CASSQAGDTSNTGELFF.

There are many counts of this clonotype. V usage is TRBV20-1 and J usage is TRBJ2-2; 7 positions agree with TRBD1. This CDR3 has 15 amino acids. Germline CDR1 and CDR2: DFQATT and SNEGSKA (reference sequence). With 6 bases clipped from V and 2 bases from J, the junction kept 9 bases outside the gene matches. The CDR3 nucleotides are TGCAGTGCGGGCGACAGGGAGAGAAACACCGGGGAGCTGTTTTTT. It encodes CSAGDRERNTGELFF.

The sample holds many counts of this clonotype. This rearrangement joins TRBV20-1 to TRBJ2-7, with no clear D. The CDR3 covers 14 residues. Trimming took off 8 bases at V and 5 bases at J, with 22 bases between the two ends. Germline values: CDR1 DFQATT, CDR2 SNEGSKA (reference sequence). The DNA for the CDR3 is TGCAGTCCCACCACCCGGGCCCCGCTTGACGAGCAGTACTTC. It codes for CSPTTRAPLDEQYF.

This clonotype came up many times. The chain combines TRBV5-1 with TRBJ2-1, with TRBD1 matching over 10 bases. After removal of 0 bases from V and 4 bases from J, the junction contained 4 bases not matched to a gene. CDR3 length: 16 amino acids. Germline V gives CDR1 SGHRS, CDR2 YFSETQ. The CDR3 bases are TGCGCCAGCAGCTTGGGTAGGGACAGGGGATACAATGAGCAGTTCTTC. It specifies CASSLGRDRGYNEQFF.

The gene calls are TRBV7-9 and TRBJ2-7; 7 bases are a match to TRBD2. Trimming at V came to 3 bases and at J to 7 bases, leaving 9 bases not matched to a gene. From germline, CDR1 is SEHNR and CDR2 FQNEAQ (reference sequence). The CDR3 is 14 amino acids. The DNA of the CDR3 is TGTGCCAGCAGCTTTGTGGGAGGGCCGGGGGAGCAGTACTTC. Its protein is CASSFVGGPGEQYF.

This clonotype occurred many times. The J gene is TRBJ2-5, the V gene TRBV10-3; the match to TRBD1 covers 7 bases. The CDR3 length is 13 residues. Looked up from germline, CDR1 is ENHRY and CDR2 is SYGVKD. The junction had 7 bases not matched to a gene; V was cut back by 7 bases and J by 5 bases. CDR3 in DNA: TGTGCCATCAATGACAGGGTAGGGGAGACCCAGTACTTC. Protein: CAINDRVGETQYF.

V gene TRBV11-3 combines with J gene TRBJ2-7; D gene unclear. The V gene's germline CDR1 is SGHNT and CDR2 YENEEA. V dropped 3 bases and J dropped 1 base, with 7 bases sitting between them. The CDR3 runs 13 residues. CDR3 loop: CASSLMESYEQYF. As DNA, the CDR3 is TGTGCCAGCAGCTTGATGGAGTCCTACGAGCAGTACTTC.

This clonotype was seen at least ten times. The chain combines TRBV27 with TRBJ2-5, with 10 bases fitting TRBD1. The ends lost 9 bases at V and 3 bases at J; junction bases unmatched: 13. This CDR3 has 16 amino acids. Per the germline V gene, CDR1 is MNHEY and CDR2 is SMNVEV (reference sequence). In DNA form, the CDR3 reads TGTGCCAGTCGAAGGGACGGGACAGGGGCGAAAGAGACCCAGTACTTC. Translation: CASRRDGTGAKETQYF.

The chain uses TRBV6-2 or TRBV6-3 and TRBJ1-5, with D unresolved. The CDR3 runs to 14 residues. Trimming left V 6 bases short and J 1 base short, with 10 bases between. Germline V gene data show CDR1 as MNHEY and CDR2 as SVGEGT. This CDR3 is CASRRRGSNQPQHF. In DNA, the CDR3 is TGTGCCAGCAGGCGACGGGGAAGCAATCAGCCCCAGCATTTT.

This clonotype was recorded a few times. This chain uses TRBV10-3 with TRBJ2-1; maybe TRBD2 (5 bases). This CDR3 has 15 amino acids. V lost 3 bases, J lost 1 base, and 10 bases lay in between. Germline V CDR1 and CDR2: ENHRY, SYGVKD. In DNA, the CDR3 is TGTGCCATCAGTGATCGGGGAAAATCCTACAATGAGCAGTTCTTC. As protein: CAISDRGKSYNEQFF.

This clonotype occurred many times. V and J are TRBV4-3 and TRBJ1-2; possibly TRBD1 for D (6 bases). V gave up 0 bases and J gave up 11 bases, with 19 bases separating them. This CDR3 contains 15 residues. Germline V lookup: CDR1 LGHNA, CDR2 YSLEER. The CDR3 nucleotides are TGCGCCAGCAGCCAAGAATCGGTCCCAGGGGAGAGGTACACCTTC. This translates into CASSQESVPGERYTF.

In its sample, this clonotype was seen a few times. The chain has TRBV4-3 and TRBJ2-6, with a possible D match to TRBD1 (6 bases). In germline, CDR1 is LGHNA, CDR2 YSLEER. CDR3 length equals 16 residues. The V end lost 0 bases, the J end lost 4 bases, and 10 bases lay between the germline ends. CDR3 bases: TGCGCCAGCAGCCAAGATTCAGGGGAGGGGGCCAACGTCCTGACTTTC. It encodes CASSQDSGEGANVLTF.

About this clonotype: A much more abundant neighbour one base away suggests this may be a read error. The chain combines TRBV27 with TRBJ2-1; tentative D call: TRBD1 (5 bases). The germline V and J ends were trimmed by 2 bases and 6 bases, with 23 bases remaining between them. The CDR3 is made up of 18 amino acids. CDR1 is MNHEY, CDR2 SMNVEV, per germline (reference sequence). The chain's CDR3 is CASSLEPPRAVACNEQFF. The CDR3, as DNA: TGTGCCAGCAGTTTAGAGCCTCCCAGGGCCGTCGCCTGCAATGAGCAGTTCTTC.

This clonotype was recorded at least ten times. The V gene is TRBV7-8, the J gene TRBJ1-1, with D possibly TRBD1 on 6 matching bases. V lost 2 bases to trimming and J lost 1 base, with 17 bases between them. The CDR3 totals 17 residues. Germline CDR1 is SGHVS and CDR2 is FQNEAQ. The CDR3 spells CASSLRWGQRGNTEAFF. The CDR3 bases are TGTGCCAGCAGCTTAAGGTGGGGACAAAGGGGGAACACTGAAGCTTTCTTT.

The sample holds many counts of this clonotype. The chain links TRBV7-2 to TRBJ2-7; 8 bases agree with TRBD2. Germline V lookup: CDR1 SGHTA, CDR2 FQGNSA. J gave up 3 bases and V 5 bases, and 6 bases lay outside the gene matches. CDR3 length: 14 residues. The CDR3 DNA reads TGTGCCAGCAGCCAAACTAGCGGTTACTACGAGCAGTACTTC. It is translated as CASSQTSGYYEQYF.

Many counts were recorded for this clonotype. The rearrangement links TRBV10-3 to TRBJ1-5; possible D gene TRBD1, 6 bases. The CDR3 extends over 16 amino acids. Trimming stripped 3 bases from V and 5 bases from J, with 17 bases between. Germline V gene data show CDR1 as ENHRY and CDR2 as SYGVKD. The CDR3: CAISDHRDTDDQPQHF. CDR3 nucleotides: TGTGCCATCAGTGACCACCGGGACACTGATGATCAGCCCCAGCATTTT.

This clonotype was seen many times. The chain has TRBV12-3 or TRBV12-4 and TRBJ1-2, with D possibly TRBD1 on 6 matching bases. The CDR3 length is 14 residues. Trimming took 6 bases from V and 4 from J, leaving 15 bases between them. CDR3 DNA: TGTGCCAGCAGCTCATTTAGGGGGGCCTATGGCTACACCTTC. Translated, it gives CASSSFRGAYGYTF.

The rearrangement uses TRBV29-1 and TRBJ2-1; TRBD2 matches at 12 bases. Germline CDR1 is SQVTM and CDR2 is ANQGSEA. J lost 3 bases, V lost 7 bases, and 4 bases had no gene match. This CDR3 is built from 14 residues. CDR3 sequence (DNA): TGCAGCGGCGTACTAGCGGGAGGCTACAATGAGCAGTTCTTC. Its translation: CSGVLAGGYNEQFF.

In this sample, this clonotype turned up many times. The V and J genes are TRBV7-2 and TRBJ1-5; possible D gene TRBD1, 5 bases. Trimming took off 0 bases at V and 6 bases at J, with 12 bases between the two ends. CDR1 and CDR2 from the germline V gene are SGHTA and FQGNSA. There are 15 residues in the CDR3. CDR3 amino acids: CASSLAPRDGQPQHF. The CDR3 nucleotides read TGTGCCAGCAGCTTAGCGCCCAGGGATGGTCAGCCCCAGCATTTT. The complete variable domain, with remaining parts taken from reference TRBV7-2 and TRBJ1-5, reads GAGVSQSPSNKVTEKGKDVELRCDPISGHTALYWYRQSLGQGLEFLIYFQGNSAPDKSGLPSDRFSAERTGGSVSTLTIQRTQQEDSAVYLCASSLAPRDGQPQHFGDGTRLSIL.

The table lists this clonotype with many counts. The rearrangement links TRBV29-1 to TRBJ2-7, with 8 bases matching TRBD2. Germline V lookup: CDR1 SQVTM, CDR2 ANQGSEA. The J segment lost 3 bases and the V segment lost 3 bases, leaving 4 bases of the junction unmatched. The CDR3 spans 13 residues. This chain's CDR3 is CSVETLAGYEQYF. The CDR3 region has the DNA TGCAGCGTTGAGACCCTAGCGGGCTACGAGCAGTACTTC.

Details on this clonotype: A read error may produce the germline difference seen at one junction end. The genes are TRBV2 and TRBJ2-3; D is ambiguous. In germline, CDR1 is SNHLY, CDR2 FYNNEI. The CDR3 spans 19 residues. The CDR3 loop is CARSLRQVGRFLSTDTQYF. In nucleotides, the CDR3 is TGTGCCCGCAGTTTAAGGCAGGTCGGCAGATTTTTAAGTACAGATACGCAGTATTTT.

This clonotype showed up many times. The J gene is TRBJ2-7, the V gene TRBV7-3; D possibly corresponds to TRBD2 (5 bases). V shed 3 bases and J shed 3 bases, with 9 bases lying between them. Germline V lookup: CDR1 SGHTA, CDR2 FQGTGA. The CDR3 has 13 amino acids. CDR3 region: CASSFGLNYEQYF. CDR3 bases: TGTGCCAGCAGCTTCGGACTTAACTACGAGCAGTACTTC. The variable domain in full, completed from reference TRBV7-3 and TRBJ2-7, reads GAGVSQTPSNKVTEKGKYVELRCDPISGHTALYWYRQSLGQGPEFLIYFQGTGAADDSGLPNDRFFAVRPEGSVSTLKIQRTERGDSAVYLCASSFGLNYEQYFGPGTRLTVT.

This clonotype has at least ten counts. V usage is TRBV7-2 and J usage is TRBJ2-7, with unresolved D. Germline CDR1 SGHTA, CDR2 FQGNSA. Trimming took off 5 bases at V and 3 bases at J, with 17 bases between the two ends. The CDR3 runs to 15 residues. The CDR3 region has the DNA TGTGCCAGCAGCGCGGCAGGCTCCCCCCTCTACGAGCAGTACTTC. Translating gives CASSAAGSPLYEQYF.